This TCR beta chain comes out of a study of vaccination and CD4 T cells after COVID-19. Study in general: Nasal swab PCR had detected SARS-CoV-2 in convalescent patients, about 9 mild and one severe. Median draw time for post-COVID samples was over 100 days post-diagnosis (range 35 to 161).

The treatment: approximately 9-day PBMC culture with coronavirus spike peptide pools or control peptides (ViraFEST assay). The CDR3 consists of 13 residues. With the Oncomine TCR Beta short-read assay, DNA from cultured CD4+ T cells was sequenced. One entry per CDR3 protein, called by TCRdb with MiXCR from the PCR reads. The sample has 13,000 to 15,000 distinct CDR3 sequences, more than 45% seen once; the top ten hold roughly 12%. This clonotype appeared a few times. What it binds is not known. Sequences were obtained from CD4+ T cells from blood, cultured in vitro. The source of this sequence is a human donor who had recovered from COVID-19. This chain connects TRBV21-1 to TRBJ1-5; the tabulated D call, TRBD1, remains unverified against the DNA. TRBV21-1 is termed a pseudogene. The CDR3 protein is CASSKRGTQPQHF. DNA of the CDR3: TGTGCCAGCAGCAAAAGGGGAACACAGCCCCAGCATTTT.